The clone carrying this T cell receptor (beta chain) was seen only once. The CDR3 sequence is 14 residues long. The V end was cut by 0 bases, the J end by 11 bases, with 16 bases between. Germline CDR1 LNHDA, CDR2 SQIVND (reference sequence). The sample belongs to a study of regulatory T cells in long-lasting Graves disease. Time point specified: newly diagnosed GD, antithyroid drugs for less than 3 months. After RNA was extracted from PBMCs, the TCR library was made from it. Recruitment took place at an endocrinology department in Xi'an, China. According to the study, TCR beta libraries were built with iRepertoire HTBI primers and CDR3-region Arm-PCR. TCRdb passed the multiplex PCR reads through MiXCR, listing each CDR3 protein once. The sample shows about 560,000 distinct CDR3 sequences, 15% to 20% of them seen only once. The same sample was also studied in work on T cells in Graves' hyperthyroidism and ophthalmopathy.

The source of this sequence is a man aged 18-30 years with Graves disease. The sample here was peripheral blood mononuclear cells (PBMCs), taken at new diagnosis, from a patient treated with antithyroid drugs. This chain links TRBV19 with TRBJ1-1; D unresolved. The DNA for the CDR3 is TGTGCCAGTAGTATAGAGCTTTGGACCATAGAGGCTTTCTTT. This encodes CASSIELWTIEAFF.